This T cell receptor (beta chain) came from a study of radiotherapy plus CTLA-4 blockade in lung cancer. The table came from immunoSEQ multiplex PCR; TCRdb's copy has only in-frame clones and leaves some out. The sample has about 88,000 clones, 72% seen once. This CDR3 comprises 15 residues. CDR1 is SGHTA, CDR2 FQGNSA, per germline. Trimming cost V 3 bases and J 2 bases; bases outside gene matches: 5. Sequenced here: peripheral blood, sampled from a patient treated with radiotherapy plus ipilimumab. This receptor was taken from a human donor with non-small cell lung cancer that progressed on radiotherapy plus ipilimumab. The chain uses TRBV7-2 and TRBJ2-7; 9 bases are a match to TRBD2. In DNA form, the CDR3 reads TGTGCCAGCAGCTTGGGAAGCGGGGGGACCTACGAGCAGTACTTC. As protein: CASSLGSGGTYEQYF.